The 18 T cell receptor beta chains below all came from one sample that was sequenced in a study of beta chain features in type 1 diabetes. Study-level points and caveats: Shorter TCRB CDR3s, moderately but significantly so, marked every one of the four CD4+ subsets in Type 1 diabetes patients.

The antigens these receptors bind are not known. Since all of the isolated RNA was reverse transcribed, expressed TCRB transcripts were what got sequenced. The protocol was immunoSEQ multiplex PCR, while the TCRdb copy is restricted to in-frame clones and leaves out a portion. The sample records over 600,000 clones, roughly an eighth being singletons. The sequenced material came from naive CD4+ T cells from blood. The receptor source for this set is a man in his thirties or forties with type 1 diabetes.

The rearrangement joins TRBV6-5 to TRBJ1-3; D unclear. This CDR3 has 11 amino acids. CDR1 is MNHEY and CDR2 is SVGAGI in the germline V gene. Trimming pared 3 bases from V and 6 bases from J, leaving 3 bases between. DNA of the CDR3: TGTGCCAGCAGTTATTCAAACACCATATATTTT. Its translation is CASSYSNTIYF.

This chain joins TRBV2 and TRBJ1-3; TRBD1 matches at 7 bases. The CDR3 has 13 residues. Germline trimming cut 5 bases from V and 4 bases from J; bases unmatched to any gene: 2. The germline gives CDR1 SNHLY, CDR2 FYNNEI. In nucleotides, the CDR3 is TGTGCCAGCAGTCCGACAGGGGGAAACACCATATATTTT. Translated: CASSPTGGNTIYF.

This clone has more than one count but fewer than ten. The chain is built from TRBV29-1 and TRBJ1-4; D ambiguous. The ends were cut back, 6 bases at V and 4 bases at J, with 9 bases in the middle. Looked up from germline, CDR1 is SQVTM and CDR2 is ANQGSEA. The length of the CDR3 is 12 residues. The CDR3 bases are TGCAGCGTCAGAAACCTTAATGAAAAACTGTTTTTT. Translating it yields CSVRNLNEKLFF.

V gene TRBV6-5 combines with J gene TRBJ2-3; 9 nucleotides agree with TRBD2. The J segment lost 5 bases and the V segment lost 2 bases, leaving 8 bases of the junction unmatched. The CDR3 has 16 residues. CDR1 is MNHEY, CDR2 SVGAGI, per germline. CDR3 amino acids: CASSYLFSGGVDTQYF. Here the CDR3 DNA reads TGTGCCAGCAGTTACCTATTTAGCGGGGGTGTAGATACGCAGTATTTT.

This clone was seen more than once but under ten times. The V call is TRBV18, the J call TRBJ2-7; no reliable D call. Between the trimmed V and J ends, which lost 2 bases and 4 bases, there was a span of 12 bases. This CDR3 is built from 14 residues. CDR1 and CDR2 (germline): KGHSH, LQKENI. The DNA of the CDR3 is TGTGCCAGCTCACCAGGAACGTTGACTTACGAGCAGTACTTC. The encoded protein is CASSPGTLTYEQYF.

The sample holds a few counts of this clone. The V gene is TRBV20-1, the J gene TRBJ1-2, with D perhaps TRBD1 (5 bases). The CDR3 is 10 amino acids. V was shortened by 5 bases and J by 9 bases, with 10 bases between the two germline ends. CDR1 is DFQATT and CDR2 is SNEGSKA in the germline V gene (reference sequence). The CDR3 region has the DNA TGCAGTGCTCGGACACTGAGCTACACCTTC. This sequence encodes CSARTLSYTF.

The chain joins TRBV29-1 to TRBJ2-5; D remains unclear. The CDR3 is 12 residues long. V was pared by 8 bases and J by 2 bases, with 12 bases between. The germline V gene encodes CDR1 SQVTM and CDR2 ANQGSEA. The CDR3 DNA follows: TGCAGCTCTCGGGTATTACAAGAGACCCAGTACTTC. This translates into CSSRVLQETQYF. Looking up the rest from reference TRBV29-1 and TRBJ2-5 gives the full variable domain: SAVISQKPSRDICQRGTSLTIQCQVDSQVTMMFWYRQQPGQSLTLIATANQGSEATYESGFVIDKFPISRPNLTFSTLTVSNMSPEDSSIYLCSSRVLQETQYFGPGTRLLVL.

This clone was seen a handful of times. The J gene is TRBJ2-7, the V gene TRBV28; 7 nucleotides line up with TRBD1. Germline CDR1 MDHEN, CDR2 SYDVKM. V gave up 5 bases and J gave up 5 bases; unmatched junction bases: 9. The CDR3 is 14 amino acids. CDR3 amino acids: CASSTSTGPNEQYF. The CDR3 DNA reads TGTGCCAGCAGTACATCGACAGGGCCCAACGAGCAGTACTTC.

The V call is TRBV19, the J call TRBJ1-1; TRBD1 might be the D (5 bases). With 1 base removed from V and 0 bases from J, the gap between germline ends came to 9 bases. The CDR3 consists of 15 residues. Germline CDR1 LNHDA, CDR2 SQIVND (reference sequence). CDR3 region: CASSIGGRLNTEAFF. CDR3 nucleotides: TGTGCCAGTAGTATAGGGGGACGGCTGAACACTGAAGCTTTCTTT.

This clone has more than one count but fewer than ten. The chain is built from TRBV4-2 and TRBJ2-3; 8 nucleotides line up with TRBD2. This CDR3 is 15 amino acids long. CDR1 LGHNA and CDR2 YNFKEQ come from the germline V gene. Trimming cost V 1 base and J 2 bases; bases outside gene matches: 2. CDR3 in DNA: TGTGCCAGCAGCCAAGCTAGCGGGTTCACAGATACGCAGTATTTT. It specifies CASSQASGFTDTQYF.

The chain couples TRBV5-1 to TRBJ1-2; possibly TRBD1 for D (5 bases). Germline V gene data show CDR1 as SGHRS and CDR2 as YFSETQ. This CDR3 has 15 amino acids. V was pared by 4 bases and J by 2 bases, with 15 bases between. CDR3 bases: TGCGCCAGCAGCCTGGTTGGGACCGAGAACTATGGCTACACCTTC. Amino acids: CASSLVGTENYGYTF.

This clone has just a few counts. This rearrangement joins TRBV7-9 to TRBJ2-7, with D perhaps TRBD1 (6 bases). There are 15 residues in the CDR3. V lost 4 bases to trimming and J lost 6 bases, with 19 bases between them. The V gene's germline CDR1 is SEHNR and CDR2 FQNEAQ (reference sequence). Written as DNA, the CDR3 is TGTGCCAGCAGCTCCCAGGGGACACCAAATTTCGAGCAGTACTTC. It is translated as CASSSQGTPNFEQYF.

This clone showed up just a few times. This chain connects TRBV6-6 to TRBJ2-3, with D possibly matching TRBD2 (5 bases). The CDR3 spans 14 residues. CDR1 and CDR2 from the germline V gene are MNHNY and SVGAGI (reference sequence). The V gene lost 0 bases and the J gene lost 5 bases, with 9 bases spanning the gap. CDR3 DNA: TGTGCCAGCAGTTACTCGACTACCAAAGATACGCAGTATTTT. Amino acids: CASSYSTTKDTQYF.

This clone was seen a few times. The V and J genes are TRBV18 and TRBJ1-1, with D possibly being TRBD1 (5 bases). This CDR3 region has 14 residues. CDR1 and CDR2 from the germline V gene are KGHSH and LQKENI. V lost 2 bases and J 7 bases, leaving 14 bases between the germline ends. The CDR3 region is CASSPGTGPYEAFF. CDR3 in DNA: TGTGCCAGCTCACCAGGCACAGGACCCTATGAAGCTTTCTTT.

This clone was observed a handful of times. V is TRBV6-5 and J is TRBJ2-5; a possible D gene is TRBD2 (6 bases). The V and J ends lost 1 base and 5 bases respectively, with 8 bases between them. CDR3 length: 13 amino acids. Germline V CDR1 and CDR2: MNHEY, SVGAGI. The DNA for the CDR3 is TGTGCCAGCAGTTACTGGAGGGATGAGACCCAGTACTTC. The encoded protein is CASSYWRDETQYF.

This clone showed up just a few times. The chain joins TRBV15 to TRBJ2-3; D gene ambiguous. Trimming left V 5 bases short and J 6 bases short, with 9 bases between. CDR1 is LNHNV and CDR2 is YYDKDF in the germline V gene (reference sequence). The CDR3 runs to 12 residues. CDR3 nucleotides: TGTGCCACCAGCGGCGGAGCTGATACGCAGTATTTT. It translates to CATSGGADTQYF.

This clone was counted between two and nine times. This sequence joins TRBV7-2 and TRBJ1-6; D unclear. The germline CDR1 and CDR2 sequences are SGHTA and FQGNSA. Trimming cost V 2 bases and J 7 bases, with 6 bases left between them. The CDR3 is 13 residues long. The CDR3 spells CASSLINNSPLHF. DNA for the CDR3: TGTGCCAGCAGCTTAATAAACAATTCACCCCTCCACTTT.

Turning to this clone: At the DNA level, this CDR3 is encoded by other sequences in the same sample as well. The chain employs TRBV7-2 and TRBJ2-1; TRBD2 matches 9 bases. CDR1 SGHTA and CDR2 FQGNSA come from the germline V gene. The CDR3 totals 14 residues. Germline trimming cut 0 bases from V and 7 bases from J; bases unmatched to any gene: 1. CDR3 sequence reads: CASSLASGGNEQFF. CDR3 DNA sequence: TGTGCCAGCAGCTTAGCTAGCGGGGGAAATGAGCAGTTCTTC.